The 17 T cell receptor beta chains given below trace back to one sample, sequenced in a study of shared clonotypes between healthy human individuals. Generated by immunoSEQ multiplex PCR, the TCRdb table keeps only in-frame clones and is missing some. Among approximately 500,000 clones listed, approximately 95% were seen once. Sequenced material: naive CD4+ T cells sorted from blood. The subset is: CD45RA+ positively selected. The receptors originated from a woman younger than 45 in good health.

V gene TRBV5-6 combines with J gene TRBJ1-3; D is ambiguous. V was pared by 7 bases and J by 2 bases, with 10 bases between. The germline V gene encodes CDR1 SGHDT and CDR2 YYEEEE. CDR3 length: 13 residues. The CDR3 DNA reads TGTGCCAGCGGGCGGACGGCTGGAAACACCATATATTTT. It encodes CASGRTAGNTIYF. The full variable domain, with the rest looked up from reference TRBV5-6 and TRBJ1-3, is DAGVTQSPTHLIKTRGQQVTLRCSPKSGHDTVSWYQQALGQGPQFIFQYYEEEERQRGNFPDRFSGHQFPNYSSELNVNALLLGDSALYLCASGRTAGNTIYFGEGSWLTVV.

The chain uses TRBV5-4 and TRBJ1-1; no reliable D call. Trimming stripped 2 bases from V and 1 base from J, with 15 bases between. The CDR3 runs 16 residues. Germline V gene sequence: CDR1 SGHNT, CDR2 YYREEE (reference sequence). For the CDR3, the DNA is TGTGCCAGCAGCTTTGATATCCCTCAGTCGAACACTGAAGCTTTCTTT. Encoded protein: CASSFDIPQSNTEAFF.

V usage is TRBV28 and J usage is TRBJ1-5; maybe TRBD1 (5 bases). Germline CDR1 reads MDHEN; CDR2 reads SYDVKM. Deletions cut 3 bases from V and 1 base from J, with 10 bases between. CDR3 length equals 15 residues. The DNA for the CDR3 is TGTGCCAGCAGTTTCAGGGTTCGGAGCAATCAGCCCCAGCATTTT. Amino acid sequence: CASSFRVRSNQPQHF.

The chain recombines TRBV28 with TRBJ2-3, with D possibly TRBD1 on 5 matching bases. V was trimmed by 5 bases and J by 0 bases, leaving 12 bases between them. The CDR3 is 15 amino acids. Germline CDR1 and CDR2: MDHEN and SYDVKM. CDR3 DNA sequence: TGTGCCAGCAGTGATGGACAAGATAGCACAGATACGCAGTATTTT. Translated: CASSDGQDSTDTQYF.

The gene calls are TRBV11-2 and TRBJ1-4, with 7 bases matching TRBD1. Unmatched junction bases numbered 4, after V lost 5 bases and J lost 7 bases. The CDR3 spans 13 residues. Germline lookup yields CDR1 SGHAT and CDR2 FQNNGV. In DNA form, the CDR3 reads TGTGCCAGCAGCCCCCGGACAGGTGAAAAACTGTTTTTT. Its protein is CASSPRTGEKLFF. Full variable domain (remainder filled in from reference TRBV11-2 and TRBJ1-4): EAGVAQSPRYKIIEKRQSVAFWCNPISGHATLYWYQQILGQGPKLLIQFQNNGVVDDSQLPKDRFSAERLKGVDSTLKIQPAKLEDSAVYLCASSPRTGEKLFFGSGTQLSVL.

V is TRBV7-9 and J is TRBJ2-5, with D possibly being TRBD1 (5 bases). The ends were cut back, 2 bases at V and 2 bases at J, with 18 bases in the middle. This CDR3 spans 17 amino acids. Germline values: CDR1 SEHNR, CDR2 FQNEAQ (reference sequence). The CDR3 region is CASSLIGQGDRQETQYF. The CDR3 DNA reads as TGTGCCAGCAGCTTAATCGGCCAGGGCGACCGTCAAGAGACCCAGTACTTC.

The chain is built from TRBV6-1 and TRBJ2-4; D is ambiguous. The V and J ends lost 1 base and 2 bases respectively, with 12 bases between them. The CDR3 contains 16 residues. CDR1 and CDR2 (germline): MNHNS, SASEGT. CDR3 DNA: TGTGCCAGCAGTGAAGGGGTCCGTCTAACCAAAAACATTCAGTACTTC. Its protein is CASSEGVRLTKNIQYF.

The chain employs TRBV28 and TRBJ1-1; D unresolved. The CDR3 covers 10 residues. Trimming took 6 bases from V and 10 from J, leaving 9 bases between them. Germline loops: CDR1 MDHEN, CDR2 SYDVKM. CDR3 nucleotides: TGTGCCAGCAGCCGAGAGGGAGCTTTCTTT. This gives the protein CASSREGAFF.

The rearrangement links TRBV14 to TRBJ2-7; no clear D. With 4 bases removed from V and 3 bases from J, the gap between germline ends came to 7 bases. Germline values: CDR1 SGHDN, CDR2 FVKESK. The CDR3 totals 12 residues. CDR3: CASSLSRYEQYF. CDR3 sequence (DNA): TGTGCCAGCAGCCTATCACGCTACGAGCAGTACTTC.

V and J are TRBV28 and TRBJ2-7, with 7 bases fitting TRBD2. This CDR3 region has 15 residues. The trim removed 5 bases at V and 4 bases at J, leaving 11 bases unmatched. Germline assignment: CDR1 MDHEN and CDR2 SYDVKM. The CDR3 DNA reads as TGTGCCAGCAGTCCCTTCGCGAGCGGGAAGTACGAGCAGTACTTC. Its translation: CASSPFASGKYEQYF.

CDR3 in DNA: TGCGCCAGCAGCTCCACGGGACAGGGTATCGGTTCTGGGGCCAACGTCCTGACTTTC. It specifies CASSSTGQGIGSGANVLTF. The J gene is TRBJ2-6, the V gene TRBV5-1, with TRBD1 identical over 9 bases. V lost 3 bases, J lost 1 base, and 11 bases stayed unmatched. Germline V gene sequence: CDR1 SGHRS, CDR2 YFSETQ. The CDR3 runs to 19 residues. Variable domain in full (rest from reference TRBV5-1 and TRBJ2-6): KAGVTQTPRYLIKTRGQQVTLSCSPISGHRSVSWYQQTPGQGLQFLFEYFSETQRNKGNFPGRFSGRQFSNSRSEMNVSTLELGDSALYLCASSSTGQGIGSGANVLTFGAGSRLTVL.

The V and J genes are TRBV5-1 and TRBJ2-3; D uncertain. The CDR3 runs 13 residues. Trimming removed 3 bases at V and 1 base at J, with 6 bases between. Germline loops: CDR1 SGHRS, CDR2 YFSETQ. CDR3 in DNA: TGCGCCAGCAGCTCCGTAGGCACAGATACGCAGTATTTT. Translating it yields CASSSVGTDTQYF. Drawing the rest from reference TRBV5-1 and TRBJ2-3, the complete variable domain is KAGVTQTPRYLIKTRGQQVTLSCSPISGHRSVSWYQQTPGQGLQFLFEYFSETQRNKGNFPGRFSGRQFSNSRSEMNVSTLELGDSALYLCASSSVGTDTQYFGPGTRLTVL.

This clone is a singleton in its sample. The chain carries TRBV20-1 and TRBJ2-5; TRBD2 matches 7 bases. J was trimmed by 5 bases and V by 8 bases; bases with no gene match: 5. Looked up from germline, CDR1 is DFQATT and CDR2 is SNEGSKA (reference sequence). The CDR3 is made up of 11 amino acids. As DNA, the CDR3 is TGCAGTAAGACTAGCCGGGAGACCCAGTACTTC. Amino acid sequence: CSKTSRETQYF.

This sequence joins TRBV28 and TRBJ1-2; possible D gene TRBD1, 6 bases. The CDR3 is 21 amino acids. Deletions cut 7 bases from V and 2 bases from J, with 35 bases between. Germline V gives CDR1 MDHEN, CDR2 SYDVKM. The CDR3: CASIFGGAGEGIQGVNYGYTF. CDR3 nucleotides: TGTGCCAGCATTTTTGGTGGTGCAGGGGAAGGAATCCAGGGAGTCAACTATGGCTACACCTTC.

The V gene is TRBV27, the J gene TRBJ1-6; D possibly corresponds to TRBD1 (5 bases). The CDR3 totals 15 residues. Between the trimmed V and J ends, which lost 7 bases and 7 bases, there was a span of 17 bases. Germline CDR1 MNHEY, CDR2 SMNVEV (reference sequence). As DNA, the CDR3 is TGTGCCAGCACCGGAATAAAGGCAGGGAATTCACCCCTCCACTTT. Protein: CASTGIKAGNSPLHF.

This clone was counted between two and nine times. The rearrangement joins TRBV6-5 to TRBJ2-7; 7 nucleotides agree with TRBD2. CDR3 length equals 15 residues. J was trimmed by 2 bases and V by 6 bases; bases with no gene match: 10. The germline gives CDR1 MNHEY, CDR2 SVGAGI. The CDR3 DNA follows: TGTGCCAGCAGCCGTGCTAGCGGAATCCCCTACGAGCAGTACTTC. Translated: CASSRASGIPYEQYF.

The J gene is TRBJ1-1, the V gene TRBV6-5; TRBD1 agrees at 8 bases. The CDR3 totals 14 residues. Trimming cost V 0 bases and J 7 bases; bases outside gene matches: 4. CDR1 and CDR2 (germline): MNHEY, SVGAGI. The CDR3 DNA sequence: TGTGCCAGCAGTTACTCGACCGGGACAGGTGAAGCTTTCTTT. Its translation: CASSYSTGTGEAFF.